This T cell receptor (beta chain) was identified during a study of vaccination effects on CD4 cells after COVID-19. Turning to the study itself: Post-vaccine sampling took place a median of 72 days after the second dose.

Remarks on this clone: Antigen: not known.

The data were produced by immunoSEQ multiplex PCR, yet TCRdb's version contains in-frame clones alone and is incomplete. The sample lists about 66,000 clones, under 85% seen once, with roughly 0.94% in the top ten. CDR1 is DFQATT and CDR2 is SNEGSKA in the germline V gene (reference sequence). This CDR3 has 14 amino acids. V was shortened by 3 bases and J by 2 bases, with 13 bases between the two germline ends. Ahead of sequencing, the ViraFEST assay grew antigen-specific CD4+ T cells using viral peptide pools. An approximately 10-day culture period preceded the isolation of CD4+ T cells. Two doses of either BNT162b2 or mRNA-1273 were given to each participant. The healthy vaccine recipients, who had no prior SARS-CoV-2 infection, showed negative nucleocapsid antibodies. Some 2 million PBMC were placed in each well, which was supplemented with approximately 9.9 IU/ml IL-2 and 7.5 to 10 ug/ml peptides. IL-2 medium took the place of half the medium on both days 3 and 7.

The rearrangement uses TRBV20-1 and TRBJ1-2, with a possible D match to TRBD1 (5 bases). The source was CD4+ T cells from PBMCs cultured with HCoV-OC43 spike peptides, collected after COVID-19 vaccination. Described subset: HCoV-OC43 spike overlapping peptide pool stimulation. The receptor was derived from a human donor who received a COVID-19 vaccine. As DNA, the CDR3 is TGCAGTGCTAGTTACAGGACCAGAAACTATGGCTACACCTTC. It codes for CSASYRTRNYGYTF.